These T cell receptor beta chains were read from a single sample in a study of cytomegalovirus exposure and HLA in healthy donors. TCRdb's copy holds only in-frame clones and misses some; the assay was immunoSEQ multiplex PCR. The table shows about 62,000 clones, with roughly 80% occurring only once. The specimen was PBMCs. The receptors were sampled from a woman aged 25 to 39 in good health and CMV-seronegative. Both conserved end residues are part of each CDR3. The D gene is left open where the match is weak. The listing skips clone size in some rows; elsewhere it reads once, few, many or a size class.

cdr3_nt: TGTGCCTGGAGTAGACTAGCGAACACCGGGGAGCTGTTTTTT
cdr3_aa: CAWSRLANTGELFF
d_call: NA
j_call: TRBJ2-2
v_call: TRBV30
clone_size: NA

cdr3_nt: TGTGCCAGCAGCTTGGGGGGGGAGCGGAATTCACCCCTCCACTTT
cdr3_aa: CASSLGGERNSPLHF
d_call: NA
j_call: TRBJ1-6
v_call: TRBV5-6
clone_size: NA

cdr3_nt: TGTGCCAGCAGCTTAGGTTCAGGGACAGGGAGCGAGCAGTACTTC
cdr3_aa: CASSLGSGTGSEQYF
d_call: TRBD1
j_call: TRBJ2-7
v_call: TRBV7-9
clone_size: NA

cdr3_nt: TGCGCCAGCAGCCCGACAGGGTCTGGAAACACCATATATTTT
cdr3_aa: CASSPTGSGNTIYF
d_call: TRBD1
j_call: TRBJ1-3
v_call: TRBV5-1
clone_size: NA

cdr3_nt: TGTGCCAGCAGCATACAGACCGGGACAGTAGTATTCGAGCAGTACTTC
cdr3_aa: CASSIQTGTVVFEQYF
d_call: TRBD1
j_call: TRBJ2-7
v_call: TRBV27
clone_size: NA

cdr3_nt: TGTGCTGAAATGGGGACAGGGGTCCCCTACGAGCAGTACTTC
cdr3_aa: CAEMGTGVPYEQYF
d_call: TRBD1
j_call: TRBJ2-7
v_call: TRBV30
clone_size: once

cdr3_nt: TGTGCCAGCAGTGTTCCCGGGACAGGGTCCACTGAAGCTTTCTTT
cdr3_aa: CASSVPGTGSTEAFF
d_call: TRBD1
j_call: TRBJ1-1
v_call: TRBV28
clone_size: NA

cdr3_nt: TGTGCCAGCAGTTTGTCGGGGATGACTGATGAAAAACTGTTTTTT
cdr3_aa: CASSLSGMTDEKLFF
d_call: NA
j_call: TRBJ1-4
v_call: TRBV28
clone_size: NA

cdr3_nt: TGTGCCAGCAGTGGGACGGGACTAGCGGGGGGCGTCCACGAGCAGTACTTC
cdr3_aa: CASSGTGLAGGVHEQYF
d_call: TRBD2
j_call: TRBJ2-7
v_call: TRBV2
clone_size: NA

cdr3_nt: TGTGCCAGCAGCTTAGCTCTGCGTTTGCGGGGGGCATTAAAACAAGAGACCCAGTACTTC
cdr3_aa: CASSLALRLRGALKQETQYF
d_call: TRBD2
j_call: TRBJ2-5
v_call: TRBV7-6
clone_size: NA

cdr3_nt: TGTGCCAGCAGCGCCGACCCTGGACTACAAGAGACCCAGTACTTC
cdr3_aa: CASSADPGLQETQYF
d_call: NA
j_call: TRBJ2-5
v_call: TRBV9
clone_size: NA

cdr3_nt: TGTGCTAGTGGTTTGGGACATGAGAACAATGAGCAGTTCTTC
cdr3_aa: CASGLGHENNEQFF
d_call: NA
j_call: TRBJ2-1
v_call: TRBV12-5
clone_size: NA

cdr3_nt: TGTGCCAGCAGCTCTGACTTATCCTCCTACAATGAGCAGTTCTTC
cdr3_aa: CASSSDLSSYNEQFF
d_call: NA
j_call: TRBJ2-1
v_call: TRBV11-3
clone_size: NA

cdr3_nt: TGTGCCAGCAGTTACCCCCGGGACAGGGGGAGACAGCCCCAGCATTTT
cdr3_aa: CASSYPRDRGRQPQHF
d_call: TRBD1
j_call: TRBJ1-5
v_call: TRBV6-6
clone_size: NA

cdr3_nt: TGCGCCAGCACCCAACTCACAGGGTCAACCTACGAGCAGTACTTC
cdr3_aa: CASTQLTGSTYEQYF
d_call: NA
j_call: TRBJ2-7
v_call: TRBV4-1
clone_size: NA

cdr3_nt: TGTGCCAGCAGCCCTGCAGGGGGCCCGGGAGAGACCCAGTACTTC
cdr3_aa: CASSPAGGPGETQYF
d_call: TRBD1
j_call: TRBJ2-5
v_call: TRBV7-9
clone_size: NA

cdr3_nt: TGTGCCAGTAGTATAACCCTGGGCAGGGGAAAGGACGAGCAGTACTTC
cdr3_aa: CASSITLGRGKDEQYF
d_call: NA
j_call: TRBJ2-7
v_call: TRBV19
clone_size: NA